By proportion, the clone carrying this T cell receptor (beta chain) is medium-sized. Its antigen is not known. The data belong to a study of spatial heterogeneity in lung cancer. Notes on the study in general: Expanded alpha and beta TCR counts within tumors tracked tumor mutation counts.

CDR3 length: 16 amino acids. From germline, CDR1 is MDHEN and CDR2 SYDVKM. Trimming removed 5 bases at V and 5 bases at J, with 18 bases between. TCRdb re-analysed the 5' RACE reads in MiXCR, keeping a single row per CDR3 protein. The sample records some 6,500 distinct CDR3 sequences, about 14% being singletons. Regarding time point: sample taken at primary tumor resection. This sequence joins TRBV28 and TRBJ2-2; tentatively, D is TRBD1 or TRBD2 (5 bases each). Source: lung tumor tissue, taken at surgery. This TCR was sampled from a male donor with early-stage non-small cell lung cancer. This CDR3 is CASSPGPSSRTGELFF. CDR3 sequence (DNA): TGTGCCAGCAGTCCGGGGCCCTCTTCTAGGACCGGGGAGCTGTTTTTT.